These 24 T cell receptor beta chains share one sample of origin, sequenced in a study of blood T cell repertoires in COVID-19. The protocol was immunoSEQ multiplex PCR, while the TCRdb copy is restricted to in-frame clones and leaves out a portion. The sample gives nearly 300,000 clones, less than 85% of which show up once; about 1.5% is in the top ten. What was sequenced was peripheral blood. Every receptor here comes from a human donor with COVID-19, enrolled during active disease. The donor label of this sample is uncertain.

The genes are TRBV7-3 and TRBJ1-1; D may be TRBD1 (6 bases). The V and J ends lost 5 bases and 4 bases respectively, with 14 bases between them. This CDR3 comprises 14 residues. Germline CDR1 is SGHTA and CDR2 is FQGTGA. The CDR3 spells CASSKDSGSTEAFF. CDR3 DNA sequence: TGTGCCAGCAGCAAGGACAGTGGGAGCACTGAAGCTTTCTTT.

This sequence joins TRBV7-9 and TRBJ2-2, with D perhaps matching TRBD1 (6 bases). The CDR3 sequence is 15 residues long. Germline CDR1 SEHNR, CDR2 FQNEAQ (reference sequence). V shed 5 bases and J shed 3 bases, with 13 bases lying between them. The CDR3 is CASSMNRADTGELFF. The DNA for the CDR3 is TGTGCCAGCAGCATGAACAGGGCCGACACCGGGGAGCTGTTTTTT. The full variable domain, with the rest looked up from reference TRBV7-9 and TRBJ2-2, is DTGVSQNPRHKITKRGQNVTFRCDPISEHNRLYWYRQTLGQGPEFLTYFQNEAQLEKSRLLSDRFSAERPKGSFSTLEIQRTEQGDSAMYLCASSMNRADTGELFFGEGSRLTVL.

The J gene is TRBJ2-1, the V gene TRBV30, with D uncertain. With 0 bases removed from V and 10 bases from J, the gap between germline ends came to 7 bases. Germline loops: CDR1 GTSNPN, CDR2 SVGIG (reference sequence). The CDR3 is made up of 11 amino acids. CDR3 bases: TGTGCCTGGAGTGTTCGGAGAGAGCAGTTCTTC. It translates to CAWSVRREQFF. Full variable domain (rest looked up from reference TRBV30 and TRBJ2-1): SQTIHQWPATLVQPVGSPLSLECTVEGTSNPNLYWYRQAAGRGLQLLFYSVGIGQISSEVPQNLSASRPQDRQFILSSKKLLLSDSGFYLCAWSVRREQFFGPGTRLTVL.

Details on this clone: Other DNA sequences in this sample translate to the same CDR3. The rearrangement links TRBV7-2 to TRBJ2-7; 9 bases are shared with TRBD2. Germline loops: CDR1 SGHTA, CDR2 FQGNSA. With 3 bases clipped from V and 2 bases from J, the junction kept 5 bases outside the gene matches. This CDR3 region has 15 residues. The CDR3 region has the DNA TGTGCCAGCAGCTTGGGCTTAGCGGGGGCCTACGAGCAGTACTTC. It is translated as CASSLGLAGAYEQYF.

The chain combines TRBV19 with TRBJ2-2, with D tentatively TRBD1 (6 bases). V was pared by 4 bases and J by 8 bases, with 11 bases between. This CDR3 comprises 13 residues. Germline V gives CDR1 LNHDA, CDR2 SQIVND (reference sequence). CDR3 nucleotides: TGTGCCAGTAGTACAACAGGGTGGGGGGAGCTGTTTTTT. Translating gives CASSTTGWGELFF. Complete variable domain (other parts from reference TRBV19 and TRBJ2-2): DGGITQSPKYLFRKEGQNVTLSCEQNLNHDAMYWYRQDPGQGLRLIYYSQIVNDFQKGDIAEGYSVSREKKESFPLTVTSAQKNPTAFYLCASSTTGWGELFFGEGSRLTVL.

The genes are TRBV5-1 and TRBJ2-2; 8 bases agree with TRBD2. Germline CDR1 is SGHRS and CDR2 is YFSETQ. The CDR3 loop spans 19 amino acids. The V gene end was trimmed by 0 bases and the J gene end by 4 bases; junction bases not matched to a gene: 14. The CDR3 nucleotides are TGCGCCAGCAGCTTGGTAGGGCCCCCTGCGGCGGGAGGCACCGGGGAGCTGTTTTTT. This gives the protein CASSLVGPPAAGGTGELFF.

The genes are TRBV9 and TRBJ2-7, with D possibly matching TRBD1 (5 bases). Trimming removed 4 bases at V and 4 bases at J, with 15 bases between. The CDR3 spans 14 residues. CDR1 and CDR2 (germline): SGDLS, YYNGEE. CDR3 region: CASSPPGRAYEQYF. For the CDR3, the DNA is TGTGCCAGCAGCCCCCCAGGCAGGGCTTACGAGCAGTACTTC.

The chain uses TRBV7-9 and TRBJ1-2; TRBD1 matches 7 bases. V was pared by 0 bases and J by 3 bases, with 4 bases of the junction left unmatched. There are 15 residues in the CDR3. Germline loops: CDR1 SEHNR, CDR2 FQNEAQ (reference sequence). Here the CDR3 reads CASSLAMGQHYGYTF. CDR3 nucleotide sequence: TGTGCCAGCAGCTTAGCAATGGGACAGCACTATGGCTACACCTTC.

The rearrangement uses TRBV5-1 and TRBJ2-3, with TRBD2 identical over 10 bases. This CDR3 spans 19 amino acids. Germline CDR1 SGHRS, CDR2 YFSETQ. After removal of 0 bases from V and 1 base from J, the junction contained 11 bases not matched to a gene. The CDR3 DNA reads TGCGCCAGCAGCTTGGCTGCCAGCGGGAGGGCGACTGGCACAGATACGCAGTATTTT. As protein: CASSLAASGRATGTDTQYF.

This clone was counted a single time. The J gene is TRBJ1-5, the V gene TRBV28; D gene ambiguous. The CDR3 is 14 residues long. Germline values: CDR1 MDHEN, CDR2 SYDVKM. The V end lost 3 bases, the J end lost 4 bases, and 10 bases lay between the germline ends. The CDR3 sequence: CASSFESGNQPQHF. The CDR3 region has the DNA TGTGCCAGCAGTTTCGAGTCAGGTAATCAGCCCCAGCATTTT.

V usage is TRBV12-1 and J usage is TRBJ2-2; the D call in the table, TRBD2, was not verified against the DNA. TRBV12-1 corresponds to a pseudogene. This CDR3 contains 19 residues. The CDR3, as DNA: TGTGCCAGCAGCTCGGGGACTAGCGGGAGGGCCGTGAGCACCGGGGAGCTGTTTTTT. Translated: CASSSGTSGRAVSTGELFF.

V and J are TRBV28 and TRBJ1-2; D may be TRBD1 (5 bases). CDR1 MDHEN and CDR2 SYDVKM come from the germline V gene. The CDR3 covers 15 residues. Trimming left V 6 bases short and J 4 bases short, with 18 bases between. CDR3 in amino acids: CASRTGRATFYGYTF. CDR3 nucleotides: TGTGCCAGCAGGACCGGCAGGGCTACCTTCTATGGCTACACCTTC.

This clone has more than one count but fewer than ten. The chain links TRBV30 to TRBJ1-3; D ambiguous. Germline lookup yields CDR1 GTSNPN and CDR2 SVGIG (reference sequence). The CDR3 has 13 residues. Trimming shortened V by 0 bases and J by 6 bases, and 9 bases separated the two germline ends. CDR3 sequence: CAWSVDNENTIYF. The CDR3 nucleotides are TGTGCCTGGAGTGTAGACAACGAAAACACCATATATTTT.

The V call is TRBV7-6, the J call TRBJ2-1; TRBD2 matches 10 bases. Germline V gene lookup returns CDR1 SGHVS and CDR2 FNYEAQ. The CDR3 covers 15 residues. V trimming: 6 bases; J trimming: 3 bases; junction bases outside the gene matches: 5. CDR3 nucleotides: TGTGCCAGCAGTACAATAGCGGGAGGCTACAATGAGCAGTTCTTC. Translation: CASSTIAGGYNEQFF.

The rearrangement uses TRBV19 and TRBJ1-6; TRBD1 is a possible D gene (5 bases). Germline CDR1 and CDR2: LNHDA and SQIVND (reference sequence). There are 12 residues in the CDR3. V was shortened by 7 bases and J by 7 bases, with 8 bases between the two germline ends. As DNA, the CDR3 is TGTGCCAGTAAAGACAGCAATTCACCCCTCCACTTT. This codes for CASKDSNSPLHF.

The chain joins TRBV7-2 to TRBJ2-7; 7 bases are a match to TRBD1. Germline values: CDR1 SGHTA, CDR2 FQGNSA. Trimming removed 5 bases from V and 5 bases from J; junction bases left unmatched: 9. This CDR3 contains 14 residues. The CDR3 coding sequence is TGTGCCAGCAGCAAACAGGGGAGTTGGGACGAGCAGTACTTC. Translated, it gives CASSKQGSWDEQYF. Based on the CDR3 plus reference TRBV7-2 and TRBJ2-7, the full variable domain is GAGVSQSPSNKVTEKGKDVELRCDPISGHTALYWYRQSLGQGLEFLIYFQGNSAPDKSGLPSDRFSAERTGGSVSTLTIQRTQQEDSAVYLCASSKQGSWDEQYFGPGTRLTVT.

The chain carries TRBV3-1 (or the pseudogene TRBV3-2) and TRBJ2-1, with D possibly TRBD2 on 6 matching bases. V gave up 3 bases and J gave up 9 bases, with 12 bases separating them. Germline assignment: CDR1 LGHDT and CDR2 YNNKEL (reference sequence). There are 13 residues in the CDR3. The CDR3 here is CASSQGLSIEQFF. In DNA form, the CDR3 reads TGTGCCAGCAGCCAGGGACTCTCCATTGAGCAGTTCTTC.

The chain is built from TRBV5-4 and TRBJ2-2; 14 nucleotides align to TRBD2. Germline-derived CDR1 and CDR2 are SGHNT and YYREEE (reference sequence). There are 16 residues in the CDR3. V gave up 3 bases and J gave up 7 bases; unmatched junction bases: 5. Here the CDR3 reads CASSSGTSGRVGELFF. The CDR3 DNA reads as TGTGCCAGCAGCTCGGGGACTAGCGGGAGAGTCGGGGAGCTGTTTTTT.

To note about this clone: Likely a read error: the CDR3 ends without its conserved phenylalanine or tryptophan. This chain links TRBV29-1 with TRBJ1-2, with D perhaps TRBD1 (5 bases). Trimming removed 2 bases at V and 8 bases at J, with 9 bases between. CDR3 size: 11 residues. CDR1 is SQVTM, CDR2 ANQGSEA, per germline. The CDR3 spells CSVEQGNGYTL. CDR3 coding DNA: TGCAGCGTTGAACAGGGTAACGGCTACACCCTC.

CDR3 sequence (DNA): TGTGCCAGCAGCAAACTCCCTAGCGGGAGCCAAACGAACACCGGGGAGCTGTTTTTT. It is translated as CASSKLPSGSQTNTGELFF. The chain couples TRBV21-1 to TRBJ2-2; the table's D gene call, TRBD2, was not cross checked with the DNA. TRBV21-1 is a pseudogene locus. CDR3 length: 19 amino acids.

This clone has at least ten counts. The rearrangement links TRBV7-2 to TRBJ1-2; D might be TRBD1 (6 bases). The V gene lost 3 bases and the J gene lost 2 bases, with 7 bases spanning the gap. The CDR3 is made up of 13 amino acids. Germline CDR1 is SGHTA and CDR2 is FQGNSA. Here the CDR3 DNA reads TGTGCCAGCAGCTTCACAGGGAACTATGGCTACACCTTC. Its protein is CASSFTGNYGYTF.

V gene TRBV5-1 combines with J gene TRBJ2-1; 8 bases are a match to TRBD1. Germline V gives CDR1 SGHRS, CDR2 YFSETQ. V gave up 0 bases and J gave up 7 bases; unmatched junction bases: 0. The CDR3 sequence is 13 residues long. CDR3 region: CASSLGQGNEQFF. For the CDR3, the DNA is TGCGCCAGCAGCTTGGGACAGGGGAATGAGCAGTTCTTC.

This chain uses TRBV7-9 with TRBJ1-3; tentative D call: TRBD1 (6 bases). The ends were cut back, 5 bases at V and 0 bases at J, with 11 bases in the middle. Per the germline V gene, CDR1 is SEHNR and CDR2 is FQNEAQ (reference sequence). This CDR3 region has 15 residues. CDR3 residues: CASSQQGPSGNTIYF. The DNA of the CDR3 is TGTGCCAGCAGCCAACAGGGTCCCTCTGGAAACACCATATATTTT.

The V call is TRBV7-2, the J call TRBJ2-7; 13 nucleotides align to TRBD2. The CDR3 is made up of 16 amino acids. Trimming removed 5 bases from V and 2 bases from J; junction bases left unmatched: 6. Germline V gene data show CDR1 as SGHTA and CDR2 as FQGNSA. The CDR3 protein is CASSTTSGRAPYEQYF. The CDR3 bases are TGTGCCAGCAGCACTACTAGCGGGAGGGCCCCCTACGAGCAGTACTTC.